This paragraph reports one T cell receptor (beta chain). Which antigen it targets is not known. Within one base of it there is no much larger clone, and no base qualities were kept. This entry is derived from a study of beta chain features in type 1 diabetes (dated by TCRdb to between 2018 and 2020). Background on the whole study: Mean age, gender distribution, total cell number and subset yield were not different between patients and healthy donors. A total of under 120,000,000 sorted cells were examined across all samples, and RNA yield correlated strongly with the number of cells per subset. The study compared the TCRB repertoires of sorted circulating CD4+ T cell subsets in recently diagnosed type 1 diabetes patients with those in matched healthy donors. Regulatory and stem cell-like memory subsets were isolated from only 8 patients and roughly 8 healthy donors, whereas naive and central memory subsets came from all 28 donors.

All of the isolated RNA was reverse transcribed with the High Capacity cDNA Reverse Transcription Kit, so expressed TCRB transcripts were sequenced. Naive, central memory and regulatory T cell samples underwent deep immunoSEQ sequencing, averaging approximately 3.5 million total reads per sample. After sorted cells were lysed in RLT buffer, RNA was extracted with DNase-treated RNeasy Micro or Mini kits, with the choice depending on cell number. Each cell subset was processed on its own to prevent cross-contamination, while patient and healthy donor samples were processed together. The immunoSEQ multiplex PCR was used to amplify TCRB sequences from cDNA, yielding 87-bp fragments that span the CDR3 region. Sequencing of the amplicons was performed on the Illumina HiSeq platform. The original pipeline was this. Synthetic template baselines were used to correct PCR bias computationally, reads within Hamming distance 2 were collapsed together, and singletons that could not be merged were discarded. Reads were aligned to IMGT to assign V, D and J genes, CDR3 length, and insertions or deletions at six rearrangement sites. Within each subset, clonotype counts were normalized to the number of sorted cells before true diversity and Gini coefficients were calculated with the tcR R package. The overlap coefficient, calculated on TCRB nucleotide sequences, was used to measure repertoire sharing. Held by TCRdb, this immuneACCESS table contains in-frame sequences only and omits some clones. Under half of the omission traces to an unresolved V gene where checked; the cause of the rest is unknown. V, J and clone size reflect that table, while D and trimming were determined from the DNA. The sample table lists under 130,000 clones, over 25% of them with a count of one. 0.53% of the sample is taken by the ten largest.

From each donor, a single peripheral blood sample of roughly 0.11 L on average was drawn into heparinised tubes. Naive, central memory, regulatory and stem cell-like memory CD4+ T cells were sorted on a BD FACSAria II using a panel including CD45RO, CCR7, CD25, CD127, CD95 and CD27. Purity was above 95% for every sorted population. PBMCs were isolated immediately by Lymphoprep density gradient centrifugation and stained directly without culture. To minimize batch effects, samples were stained and sorted in pairs, one healthy donor with one patient per experiment. Beyond this particular receptor, the publication reports: The naive, central memory and regulatory TCRB repertoires appeared to resemble one another more closely among patients than among healthy donors. Because cDNA was sequenced instead of genomic DNA, activated cells with high expression could be over-represented, although the groups did not differ in activation or CD3 levels. PCR may preferentially amplify shorter templates, but because patient and control samples were amplified and corrected together, any resulting skew would affect both groups equally. At VDJ recombination sites, patients with type 1 diabetes made fewer insertions and deleted more nucleotides, a pattern implying thymic rearrangement abnormalities. Only small numbers of individuals were included in the HLA sub-analyses, which left unresolved whether HLA type had any influence on TCRB rearrangement. In all four CD4+ subsets, TCRB CDR3 length was moderately but significantly shorter in type 1 diabetes patients.

Cut back by 4 bases and 4 bases, the V and J ends lie 17 bases apart. Including cysteine and phenylalanine, the CDR3 has 15 amino acids. The sequence is cut down to CDR3 DNA, 45 bases in frame from base 1. Looking up the germline V gene yields CDR1 SGHRS and CDR2 YFSETQ. In this chain, TRBV5-1 is recombined with TRBJ1-2; the D gene is not confidently resolved. Specimen: central memory CD4+ T cells from blood. The sequence was collected from a woman younger than 35 with type 1 diabetes. The CDR3 reads as follows: CASSPNPQNSYGYTF. The nucleotides read TGCGCCAGCAGCCCCAATCCTCAGAATTCCTATGGCTACACCTTC.